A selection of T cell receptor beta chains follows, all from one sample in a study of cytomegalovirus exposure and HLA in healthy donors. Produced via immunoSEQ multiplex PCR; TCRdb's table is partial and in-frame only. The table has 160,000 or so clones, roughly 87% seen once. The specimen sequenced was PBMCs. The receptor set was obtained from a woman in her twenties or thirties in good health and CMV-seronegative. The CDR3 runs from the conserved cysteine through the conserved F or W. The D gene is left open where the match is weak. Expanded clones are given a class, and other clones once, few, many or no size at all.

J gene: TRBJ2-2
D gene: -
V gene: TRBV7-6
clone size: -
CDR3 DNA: TGTGCCAGCAGCCCCTTCGTCAGGGGCGCGAACACCGGGGAGCTGTTTTTT
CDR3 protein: CASSPFVRGANTGELFF

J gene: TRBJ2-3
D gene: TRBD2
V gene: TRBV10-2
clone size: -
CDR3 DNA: TGCGCCAGCAATCGAGCGGGGGGGTGGACAGATACGCAGTATTTT
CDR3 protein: CASNRAGGWTDTQYF

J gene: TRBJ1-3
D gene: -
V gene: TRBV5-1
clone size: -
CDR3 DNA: TGCGCCAGCAGCGGAACAGGAGACTCTGGAAACACCATATATTTT
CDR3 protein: CASSGTGDSGNTIYF

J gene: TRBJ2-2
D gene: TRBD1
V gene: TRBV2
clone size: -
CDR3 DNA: TGTGCCAGCAGCCGGACAGGGGGAGGAGTAAACACCGGGGAGCTGTTTTTT
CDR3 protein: CASSRTGGGVNTGELFF

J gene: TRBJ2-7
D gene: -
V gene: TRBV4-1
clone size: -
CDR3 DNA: TGCGCCAGCAGCCAAGGAGCGGCCAGGGGTAGATACGAGCAGTACTTC
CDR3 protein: CASSQGAARGRYEQYF

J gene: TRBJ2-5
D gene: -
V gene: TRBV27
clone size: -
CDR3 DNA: TGTGCCAGCAGTTTTGGCAGGGGAGAGACCCAGTACTTC
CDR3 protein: CASSFGRGETQYF

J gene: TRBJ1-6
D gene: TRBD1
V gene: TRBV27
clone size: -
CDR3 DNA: TGTGCCAGCAGTCCTATGGGACAGGGAATAAGGAATTCACCCCTCCACTTT
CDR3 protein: CASSPMGQGIRNSPLHF

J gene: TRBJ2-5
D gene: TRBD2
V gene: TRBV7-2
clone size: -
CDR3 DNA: TGTGCCAGCAGCCACCGGACTAGCGGGGGGGAGTGGGCAGAGACCCAGTACTTC
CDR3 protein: CASSHRTSGGEWAETQYF

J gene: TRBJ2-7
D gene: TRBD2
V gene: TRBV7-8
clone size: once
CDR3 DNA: TGTGCCAGCAGCTTAGGAGCGGGGGCCTCCTACGAGCAGTACTTC
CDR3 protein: CASSLGAGASYEQYF

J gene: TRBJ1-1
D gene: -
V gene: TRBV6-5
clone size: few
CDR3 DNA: TGTGCCAGCAGTTACGGGCCGGGGTCCAACACTGAAGCTTTCTTT
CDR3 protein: CASSYGPGSNTEAFF

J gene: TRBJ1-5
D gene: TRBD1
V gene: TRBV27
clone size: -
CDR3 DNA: TGTGCCAGCAGTTTCCGGGGACAGGGGTATCAGCCCCAGCATTTT
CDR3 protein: CASSFRGQGYQPQHF

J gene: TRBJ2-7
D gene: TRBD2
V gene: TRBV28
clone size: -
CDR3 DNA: TGTGCCAGCACCACCGGGACTAGGTCCGAGCAGTACTTC
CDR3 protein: CASTTGTRSEQYF

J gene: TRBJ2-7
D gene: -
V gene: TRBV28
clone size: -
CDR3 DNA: TGTGCCAGCAGTTCCCCTACAGGTTTTAGCTCCTACGAGCAGTACTTC
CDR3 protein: CASSSPTGFSSYEQYF

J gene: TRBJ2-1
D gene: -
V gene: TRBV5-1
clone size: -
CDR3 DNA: TGCGCCAGCAGCTTGGATGGGCCCCCATACAATGAGCAGTTCTTC
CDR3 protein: CASSLDGPPYNEQFF

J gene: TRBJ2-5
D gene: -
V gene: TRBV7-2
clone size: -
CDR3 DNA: TGTGCCAGCAGCTTAGCTGCGGGACAGAGACAAGAGACCCAGTACTTC
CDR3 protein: CASSLAAGQRQETQYF

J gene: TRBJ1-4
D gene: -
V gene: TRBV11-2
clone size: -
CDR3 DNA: TGTGCCAGCAGTGTTCAGTCAACTAATGAAAAACTGTTTTTT
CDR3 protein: CASSVQSTNEKLFF

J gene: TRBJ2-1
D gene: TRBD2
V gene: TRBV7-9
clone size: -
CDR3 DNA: TGTGCCAGCAGCTTTGGCTCCACTAGCGGGGTTTCCTACAATGAGCAGTTCTTC
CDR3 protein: CASSFGSTSGVSYNEQFF

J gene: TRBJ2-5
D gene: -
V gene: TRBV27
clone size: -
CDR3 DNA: TGTGCCAGCAGTTTAGGGGCGGGGTGGCAAGAGACCCAGTACTTC
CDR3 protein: CASSLGAGWQETQYF

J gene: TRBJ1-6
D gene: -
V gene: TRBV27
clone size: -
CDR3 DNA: TGTGCCAGCAGTTTGGGGGCAGGTGGTACTTCACCCCTCCACTTT
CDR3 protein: CASSLGAGGTSPLHF

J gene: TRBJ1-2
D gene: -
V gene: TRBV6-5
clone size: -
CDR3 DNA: TGTGCCAGCAGTTACTCGAACACCGTCTATGGCTACACCTTC
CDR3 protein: CASSYSNTVYGYTF

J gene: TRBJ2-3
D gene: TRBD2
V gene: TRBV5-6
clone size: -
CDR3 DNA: TGTGCCAGCAGCTTGTTAGCGGGGGGGAAGAGCACAGATACGCAGTATTTT
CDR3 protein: CASSLLAGGKSTDTQYF

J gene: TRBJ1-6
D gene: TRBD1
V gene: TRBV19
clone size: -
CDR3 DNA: TGTGCCAGTAGGGGGACAGGATTTTCACCCCTCCACTTT
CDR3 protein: CASRGTGFSPLHF

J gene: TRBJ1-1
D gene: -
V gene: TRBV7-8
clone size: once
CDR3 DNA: TGTGCCAGCAGCCTCGGAGAGACTGAAGCTTTCTTT
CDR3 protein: CASSLGETEAFF

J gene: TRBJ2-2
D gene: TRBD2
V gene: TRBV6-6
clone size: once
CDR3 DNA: TGTGCCAGCAGCCGGCGGGAGGGCCAGACCGGGGAGCTGTTTTTT
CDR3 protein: CASSRREGQTGELFF

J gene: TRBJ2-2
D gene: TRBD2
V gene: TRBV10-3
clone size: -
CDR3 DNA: TGTGCCATCGGACTAGCGGGGGGGCACGGGGAGCTGTTTTTT
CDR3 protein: CAIGLAGGHGELFF

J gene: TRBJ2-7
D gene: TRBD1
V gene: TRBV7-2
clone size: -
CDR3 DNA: TGTGCCAGCAGCCCGGGACAGGGGCCCTACGAGCAGTACTTC
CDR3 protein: CASSPGQGPYEQYF

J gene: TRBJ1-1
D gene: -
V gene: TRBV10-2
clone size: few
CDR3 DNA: TGCGCCAGCAGTGTAGAAAGGGAGGACACTGAAGCTTTCTTT
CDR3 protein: CASSVEREDTEAFF

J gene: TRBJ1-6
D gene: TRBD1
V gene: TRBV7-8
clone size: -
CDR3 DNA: TGTGCCAGCAGCTTACAGGGGGCATCGCCACCCCTCCACTTT
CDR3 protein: CASSLQGASPPLHF

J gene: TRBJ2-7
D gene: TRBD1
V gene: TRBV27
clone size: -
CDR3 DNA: TGTGCCAGCAGTCGGACAGGGGGTTACGAGCAGTACTTC
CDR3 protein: CASSRTGGYEQYF

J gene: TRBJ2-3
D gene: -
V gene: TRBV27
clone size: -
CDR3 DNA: TGTGCCAGCAGTTTAAGGCAGGGTGTGGGTACGCAGTATTTT
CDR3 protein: CASSLRQGVGTQYF

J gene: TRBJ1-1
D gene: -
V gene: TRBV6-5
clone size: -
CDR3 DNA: TGTGCCAGCAGGGGAGGGGGGATGAGCACTGAAGCTTTCTTT
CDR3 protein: CASRGGGMSTEAFF

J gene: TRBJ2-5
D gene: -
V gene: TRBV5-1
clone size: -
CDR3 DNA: TGCGCCAGCAGCTTGGGGGCAGTCCAAGAGACCCAGTACTTC
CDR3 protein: CASSLGAVQETQYF

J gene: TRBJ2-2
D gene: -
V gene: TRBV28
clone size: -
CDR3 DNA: TGTGCCAGCAGTTTTGCGGGAATCAACACCGGGGAGCTGTTTTTT
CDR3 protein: CASSFAGINTGELFF

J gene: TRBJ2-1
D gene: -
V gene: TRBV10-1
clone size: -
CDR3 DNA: TGCGCCAGCAGTGTGACGACAGACAATGAGCAGTTCTTC
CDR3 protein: CASSVTTDNEQFF

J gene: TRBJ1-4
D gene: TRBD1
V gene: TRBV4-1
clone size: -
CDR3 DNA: TGCGCCAGCAGCCAGACAGGGGAACTAATGAAAAAACTGTTTTTT
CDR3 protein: CASSQTGELMKKLFF

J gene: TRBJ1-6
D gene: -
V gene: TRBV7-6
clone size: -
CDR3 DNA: TGTGCCAGCAGCTTAGCGGTACCAGGGATCAATAATTCACCCCTCCACTTT
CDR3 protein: CASSLAVPGINNSPLHF

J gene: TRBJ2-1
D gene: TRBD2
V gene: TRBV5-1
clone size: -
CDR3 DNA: TGCGCCAGTATGGGACTAGCGGGGTACAATGAGCAGTTCTTC
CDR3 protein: CASMGLAGYNEQFF

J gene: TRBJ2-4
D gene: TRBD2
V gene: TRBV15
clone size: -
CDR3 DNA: TGTGCCACCAGCAGAGATTCGGGGACTAGCGGGACCCTAGCCAAAAACATTCAGTACTTC
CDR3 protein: CATSRDSGTSGTLAKNIQYF

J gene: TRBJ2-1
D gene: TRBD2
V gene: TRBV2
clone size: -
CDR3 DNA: TGTGCCAGCAAAGGGACTAGAGGCAATGAGCAGTTCTTC
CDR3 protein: CASKGTRGNEQFF

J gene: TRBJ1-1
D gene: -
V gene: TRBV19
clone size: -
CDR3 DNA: TGTGCCAGTACCCCCAACAGGGTGGGTAACACTGAAGCTTTCTTT
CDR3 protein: CASTPNRVGNTEAFF

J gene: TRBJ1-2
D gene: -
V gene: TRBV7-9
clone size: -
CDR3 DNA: TGTGCCAGCAGCTCCGCGGGAGGGCGATCTGGCTACACCTTC
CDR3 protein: CASSSAGGRSGYTF

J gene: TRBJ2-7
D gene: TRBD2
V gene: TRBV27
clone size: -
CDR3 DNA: TGTGCCAGCAGTTTATACCGGGACTATTTCTACGAGCAGTACTTC
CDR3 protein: CASSLYRDYFYEQYF

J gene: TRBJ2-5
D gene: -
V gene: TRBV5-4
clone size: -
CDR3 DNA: TGTGCCAGCAGCTTGGGTCGGTTCCAAGAGACCCAGTACTTC
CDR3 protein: CASSLGRFQETQYF

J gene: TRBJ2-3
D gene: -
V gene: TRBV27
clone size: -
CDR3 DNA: TGTGCCAGCAGCCCACCGGGGAGGGATACGCAGTATTTT
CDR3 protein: CASSPPGRDTQYF

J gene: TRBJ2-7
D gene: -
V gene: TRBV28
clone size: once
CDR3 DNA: TGTGCCAGCAGTCCCCCAGGGTCTACGGAGCAGTACTTC
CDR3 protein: CASSPPGSTEQYF

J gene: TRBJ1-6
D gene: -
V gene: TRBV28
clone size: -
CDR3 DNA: TGTGCCAGCAGTTTCAGGGGTCGTGGTGGTTCACCCCTCCACTTT
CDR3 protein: CASSFRGRGGSPLHF

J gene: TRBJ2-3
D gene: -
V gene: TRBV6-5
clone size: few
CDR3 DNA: TGTGCCAGCAGGGCGGGGGCCTTGGGAGATACGCAGTATTTT
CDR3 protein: CASRAGALGDTQYF

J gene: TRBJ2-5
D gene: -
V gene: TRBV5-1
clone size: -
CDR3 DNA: TGCGCCAGCAGCTTGTTAGCGGACCAAGAGACCCAGTACTTC
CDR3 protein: CASSLLADQETQYF

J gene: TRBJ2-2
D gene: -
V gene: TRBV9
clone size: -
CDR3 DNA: TGTGCCAGCAGCGCACGACGGGGAACGGGCACCGGGGAGCTGTTTTTT
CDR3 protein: CASSARRGTGTGELFF

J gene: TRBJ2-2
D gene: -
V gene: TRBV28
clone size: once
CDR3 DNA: TGTGCCAGCAGTTCCAAAGGTGGGCCCAGCGGGGAGCTGTTTTTT
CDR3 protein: CASSSKGGPSGELFF

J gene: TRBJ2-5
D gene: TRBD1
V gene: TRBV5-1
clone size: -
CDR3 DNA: TGCGCCAGCAGCGCCGGACAGGGAGGCCAGTACTTC
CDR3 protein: CASSAGQGGQYF

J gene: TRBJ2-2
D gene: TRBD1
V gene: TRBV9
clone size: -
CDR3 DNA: TGTGCCAGCAGCACCCAAACAGGGGGCACCGGGGAGCTGTTTTTT
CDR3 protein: CASSTQTGGTGELFF

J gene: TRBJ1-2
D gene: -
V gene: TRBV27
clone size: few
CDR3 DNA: TGTGCCAGCAGGGTGGGGGGAGCTAACTATGGCTACACCTTC
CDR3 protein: CASRVGGANYGYTF

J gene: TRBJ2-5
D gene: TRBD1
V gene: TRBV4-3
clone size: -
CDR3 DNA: TGCGCCAGCAGTCCTAACCCGGGACAGCCACAAGAGACCCAGTACTTC
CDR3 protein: CASSPNPGQPQETQYF

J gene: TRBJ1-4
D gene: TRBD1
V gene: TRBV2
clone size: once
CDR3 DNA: TGTGCCAGCAGAATCGGGGGGCCCGGGACAGGGAATGAAAAACTGTTTTTT
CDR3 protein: CASRIGGPGTGNEKLFF

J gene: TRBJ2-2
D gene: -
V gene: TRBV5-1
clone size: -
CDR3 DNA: TGCGCCAGCAGCGCCACAGGGAGGGGAGTCACCGGGGAGCTGTTTTTT
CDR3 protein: CASSATGRGVTGELFF

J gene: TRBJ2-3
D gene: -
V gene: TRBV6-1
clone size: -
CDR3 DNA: TGTGCCAGCCTCCCCTCACGCGCAGATACGCAGTATTTT
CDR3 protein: CASLPSRADTQYF

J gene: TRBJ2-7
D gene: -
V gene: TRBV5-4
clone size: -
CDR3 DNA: TGTGCCAGCAGCGACCCCTCGACAGGCTCCTACGAGCAGTACTTC
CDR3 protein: CASSDPSTGSYEQYF

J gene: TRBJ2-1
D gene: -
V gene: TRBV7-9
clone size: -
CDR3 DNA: TGTGCCAGCAGCTTCATCGGCAGGGACAATGAGCAGTTCTTC
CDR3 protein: CASSFIGRDNEQFF

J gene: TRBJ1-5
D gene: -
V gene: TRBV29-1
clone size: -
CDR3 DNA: TGCAGCGTTGATAGCGGGGTCAATCAGCCCCAGCATTTT
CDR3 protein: CSVDSGVNQPQHF